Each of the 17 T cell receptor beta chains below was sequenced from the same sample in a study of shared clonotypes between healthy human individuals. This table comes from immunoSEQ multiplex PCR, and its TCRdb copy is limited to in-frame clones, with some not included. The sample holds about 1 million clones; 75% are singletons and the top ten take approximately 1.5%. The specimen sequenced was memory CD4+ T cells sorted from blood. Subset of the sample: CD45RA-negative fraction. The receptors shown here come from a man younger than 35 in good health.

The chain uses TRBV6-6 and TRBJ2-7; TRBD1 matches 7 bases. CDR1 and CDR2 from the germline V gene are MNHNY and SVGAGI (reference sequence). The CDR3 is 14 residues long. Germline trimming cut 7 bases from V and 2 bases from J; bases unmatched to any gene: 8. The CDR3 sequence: CASTQGVSPYEQYF. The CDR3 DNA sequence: TGTGCCAGCACCCAGGGGGTCTCCCCCTACGAGCAGTACTTC.

The CDR3 nucleotides read TGTGCCAGCTCAAAGTCGAACGGACTGGAGACCCAGTACTTC. This encodes CASSKSNGLETQYF. This chain connects TRBV18 to TRBJ2-5; tentative D call: TRBD2 (5 bases). V lost 5 bases, J lost 5 bases, and 15 bases lay in between. The CDR3 has 14 residues. CDR1 and CDR2 (germline): KGHSH, LQKENI.

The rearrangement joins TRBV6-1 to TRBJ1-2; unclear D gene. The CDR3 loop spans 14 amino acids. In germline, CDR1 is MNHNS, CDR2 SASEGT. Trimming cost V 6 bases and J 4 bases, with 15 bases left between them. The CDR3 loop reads CASSAGKATYGYTF. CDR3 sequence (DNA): TGTGCCAGCAGCGCCGGTAAGGCAACCTATGGCTACACCTTC.

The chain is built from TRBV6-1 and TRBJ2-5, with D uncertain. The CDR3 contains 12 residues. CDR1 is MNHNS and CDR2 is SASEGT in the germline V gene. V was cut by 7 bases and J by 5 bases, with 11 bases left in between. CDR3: CASTDLPETQYF. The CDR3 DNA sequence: TGTGCCAGCACAGACCTCCCTGAGACCCAGTACTTC.

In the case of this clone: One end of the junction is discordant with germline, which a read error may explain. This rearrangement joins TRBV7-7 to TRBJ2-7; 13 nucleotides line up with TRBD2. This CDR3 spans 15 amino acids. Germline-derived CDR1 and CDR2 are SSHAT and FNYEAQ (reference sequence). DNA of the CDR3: TGTGCTAGCAGTCCGGGACTAGCGGGGATCTACGAGCAGTACTTC. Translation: CASSPGLAGIYEQYF.

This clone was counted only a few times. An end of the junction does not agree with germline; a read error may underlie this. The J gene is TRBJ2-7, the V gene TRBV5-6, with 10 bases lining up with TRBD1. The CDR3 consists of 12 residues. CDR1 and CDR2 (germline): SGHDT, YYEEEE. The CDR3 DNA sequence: TGTGCCAGCAGTAGTTTACCGGGACAGGGGAACTTC. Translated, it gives CASSSLPGQGNF.

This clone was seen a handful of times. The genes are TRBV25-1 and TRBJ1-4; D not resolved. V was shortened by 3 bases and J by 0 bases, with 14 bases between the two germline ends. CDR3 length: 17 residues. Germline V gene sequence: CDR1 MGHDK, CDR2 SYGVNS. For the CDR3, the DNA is TGTGCCAGCAGTGATCCGCTAACAGTTGCAACTAATGAAAAACTGTTTTTT. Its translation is CASSDPLTVATNEKLFF.

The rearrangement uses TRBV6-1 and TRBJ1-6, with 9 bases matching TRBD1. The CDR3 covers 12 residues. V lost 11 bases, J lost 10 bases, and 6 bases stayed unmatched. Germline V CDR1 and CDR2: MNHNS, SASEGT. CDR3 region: CAGRTGDSPLHF. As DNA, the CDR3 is TGTGCCGGTCGGACAGGGGACTCACCCCTCCACTTT.

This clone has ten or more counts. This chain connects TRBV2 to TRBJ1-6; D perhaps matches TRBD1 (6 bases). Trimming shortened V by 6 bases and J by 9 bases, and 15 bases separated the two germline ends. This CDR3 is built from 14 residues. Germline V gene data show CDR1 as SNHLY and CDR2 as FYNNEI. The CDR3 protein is CASRGEQGGSPLHF. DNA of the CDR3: TGTGCCAGCAGGGGGGAACAGGGTGGTTCACCCCTCCACTTT.

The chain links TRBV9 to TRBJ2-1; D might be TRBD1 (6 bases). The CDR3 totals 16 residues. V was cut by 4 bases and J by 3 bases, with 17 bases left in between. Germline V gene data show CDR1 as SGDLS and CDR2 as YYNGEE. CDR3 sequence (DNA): TGTGCCAGCAGCTCGACCGGGACAACCCTCTACAATGAGCAGTTCTTC. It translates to CASSSTGTTLYNEQFF.

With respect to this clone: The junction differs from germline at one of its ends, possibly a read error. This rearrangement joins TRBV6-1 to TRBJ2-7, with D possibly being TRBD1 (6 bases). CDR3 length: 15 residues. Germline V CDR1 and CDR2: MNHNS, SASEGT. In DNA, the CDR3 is TGTGCCATCAGTGGAAAACAGGGAGTAGTCAACGAGCAGTACTTC. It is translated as CAISGKQGVVNEQYF.

CDR3 protein: CASRRGGNTGELFF. The CDR3 bases are TGTGCCAGCCGGAGGGGGGGAAACACCGGGGAGCTGTTTTTT. This chain uses TRBV2 with TRBJ2-2; a weak D match, TRBD2 (7 bases). This CDR3 contains 14 residues. The V gene's germline CDR1 is SNHLY and CDR2 FYNNEI. The ends were cut back, 8 bases at V and 2 bases at J, with 12 bases in the middle. Drawing the rest from reference TRBV2 and TRBJ2-2, the complete variable domain is EPEVTQTPSHQVTQMGQEVILRCVPISNHLYFYWYRQILGQKVEFLVSFYNNEISEKSEIFDDQFSVERPDGSNFTLKIRSTKLEDSAMYFCASRRGGNTGELFFGEGSRLTVL.

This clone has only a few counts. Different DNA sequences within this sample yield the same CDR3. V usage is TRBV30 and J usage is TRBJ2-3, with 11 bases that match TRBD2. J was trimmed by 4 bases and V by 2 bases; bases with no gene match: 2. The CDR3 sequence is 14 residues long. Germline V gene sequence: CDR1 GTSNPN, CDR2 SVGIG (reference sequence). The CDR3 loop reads CAWSPGLAADTQYF. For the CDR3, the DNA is TGTGCCTGGAGTCCGGGACTAGCGGCAGATACGCAGTATTTT.

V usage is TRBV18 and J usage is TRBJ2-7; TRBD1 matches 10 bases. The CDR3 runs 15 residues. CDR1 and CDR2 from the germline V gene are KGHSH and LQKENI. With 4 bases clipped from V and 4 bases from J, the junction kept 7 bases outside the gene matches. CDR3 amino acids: CASSLPGQGTYEQYF. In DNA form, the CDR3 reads TGTGCCAGCTCACTTCCGGGACAGGGGACATACGAGCAGTACTTC.

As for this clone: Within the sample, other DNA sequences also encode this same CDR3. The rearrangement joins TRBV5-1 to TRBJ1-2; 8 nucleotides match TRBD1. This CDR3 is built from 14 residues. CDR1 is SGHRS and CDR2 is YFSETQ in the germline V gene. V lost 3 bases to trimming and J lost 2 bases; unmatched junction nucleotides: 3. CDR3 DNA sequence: TGCGCCAGCAGCTCGACAGGGGACAACTATGGCTACACCTTC. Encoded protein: CASSSTGDNYGYTF.

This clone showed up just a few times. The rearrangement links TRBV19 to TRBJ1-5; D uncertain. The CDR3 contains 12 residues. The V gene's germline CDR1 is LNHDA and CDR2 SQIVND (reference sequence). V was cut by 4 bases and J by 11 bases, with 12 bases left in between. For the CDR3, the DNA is TGTGCCAGTAGTAGGACCGTGGGGACCCAGCATTTT. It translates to CASSRTVGTQHF.

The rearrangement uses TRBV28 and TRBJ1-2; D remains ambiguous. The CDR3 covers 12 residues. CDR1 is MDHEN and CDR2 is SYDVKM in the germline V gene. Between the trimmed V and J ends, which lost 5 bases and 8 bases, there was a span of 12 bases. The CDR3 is CASSPILSGYTF. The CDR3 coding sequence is TGTGCCAGCAGTCCAATCCTCAGCGGCTACACCTTC.